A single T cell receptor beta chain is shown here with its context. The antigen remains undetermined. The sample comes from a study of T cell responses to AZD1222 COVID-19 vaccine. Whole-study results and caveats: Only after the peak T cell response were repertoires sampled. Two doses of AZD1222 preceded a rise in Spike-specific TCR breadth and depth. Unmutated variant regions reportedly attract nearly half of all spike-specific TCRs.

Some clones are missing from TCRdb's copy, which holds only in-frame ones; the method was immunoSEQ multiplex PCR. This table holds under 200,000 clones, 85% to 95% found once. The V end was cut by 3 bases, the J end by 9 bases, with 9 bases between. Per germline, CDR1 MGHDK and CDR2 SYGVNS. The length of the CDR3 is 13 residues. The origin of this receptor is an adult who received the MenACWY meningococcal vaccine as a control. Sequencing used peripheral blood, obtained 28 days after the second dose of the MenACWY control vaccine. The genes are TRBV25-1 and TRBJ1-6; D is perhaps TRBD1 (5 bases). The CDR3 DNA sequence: TGTGCCAGCAGTGAGACGAGGGGTTCACCCCTCCACTTT. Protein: CASSETRGSPLHF.